The 23 T cell receptor beta chains below all came from one sample that was sequenced in a study of Ad26.COV2.S vaccination and SARS-CoV-2 variants. Clones were read by immunoSEQ multiplex PCR, and TCRdb kept only the in-frame ones, dropping some. The data show roughly 380,000 clones, around 86% seen once. Described treatment: 15 to 20 received Ad26.COV2.S at low or high dose, single or two shots; several received placebo; per-sample allocation not given. On day 63 after the first injection, vaccine and placebo recipients gave samples. Specimen: peripheral blood, collected in a trial of Ad26.COV2.S vaccine versus placebo. The receptors come from a person aged 18-65 years who received the Ad26.COV2.S COVID-19 vaccine or a placebo.

This clone is medium-sized. V is TRBV2 and J is TRBJ1-2, with no clear D. CDR3 length equals 14 residues. CDR1 SNHLY and CDR2 FYNNEI come from the germline V gene. V lost 5 bases to trimming and J lost 0 bases, with 10 bases between them. This chain's CDR3 is CASSPLSANYGYTF. The CDR3 DNA reads TGTGCCAGCAGTCCTCTCTCAGCTAACTATGGCTACACCTTC.

This clone was detected only a few times. The chain combines TRBV6-1 with TRBJ1-6; the match to TRBD1 covers 8 bases. CDR3 length equals 15 residues. With V trimmed by 5 bases and J by 8 bases, 8 bases remained unmatched. Germline CDR1 reads MNHNS; CDR2 reads SASEGT. CDR3 bases: TGTGCCAGCAGTCTAGACAGGGGAGGATATTCACCCCTCCACTTT. Its protein is CASSLDRGGYSPLHF.

This sequence joins TRBV14 and TRBJ2-2, with D uncertain. The germline gives CDR1 SGHDN, CDR2 FVKESK. The CDR3 is 12 residues long. The ends were cut back, 6 bases at V and 2 bases at J, with 4 bases in the middle. The DNA of the CDR3 is TGTGCCAGCAGGCAAAACACCGGGGAGCTGTTTTTT. Translated: CASRQNTGELFF.

V gene TRBV7-2 combines with J gene TRBJ1-1; D is unresolved. The CDR3 has 11 residues. Deletions cut 0 bases from V and 7 bases from J, with 3 bases between. Germline CDR1 reads SGHTA; CDR2 reads FQGNSA. The CDR3 region has the DNA TGTGCCAGCAGCTTAGCGCATGAAGCTTTCTTT. Its protein is CASSLAHEAFF.

V gene TRBV27 combines with J gene TRBJ2-1; a possible D gene is TRBD2 (6 bases). The V end was cut by 5 bases, the J end by 2 bases, with 16 bases between. The CDR3 spans 16 residues. Germline values: CDR1 MNHEY, CDR2 SMNVEV (reference sequence). In nucleotides, the CDR3 is TGTGCCAGCAGTCCCCACGGGCGGGGCCCCTACAATGAGCAGTTCTTC. Protein product: CASSPHGRGPYNEQFF.

The chain links TRBV12-3 or TRBV12-4 to TRBJ2-3; the D gene is possibly TRBD1 (5 bases). V lost 3 bases and J lost 4, with 8 bases in between. This CDR3 contains 13 residues. CDR3 nucleotides: TGTGCCAGCAGTTTCGCAGGGCCAGATACGCAGTATTTT. Translating gives CASSFAGPDTQYF.

This chain links TRBV18 with TRBJ1-2; TRBD1 is a possible D gene (5 bases). Germline V CDR1 and CDR2: KGHSH, LQKENI. This CDR3 is built from 15 residues. Trimming stripped 6 bases from V and 0 bases from J, with 14 bases between. In nucleotides, the CDR3 is TGTGCCAGCTCCCCCAGGGAAAGCTCTAACTATGGCTACACCTTC. Translation gives CASSPRESSNYGYTF. The entire variable domain, with the rest obtained from reference TRBV18 and TRBJ1-2, is as follows: NAGVMQNPRHLVRRRGQEARLRCSPMKGHSHVYWYRQLPEEGLKFMVYLQKENIIDESGMPKERFSAEFPKEGPSILRIQQVVRGDSAAYFCASSPRESSNYGYTFGSGTRLTVV.

The chain couples TRBV19 to TRBJ1-1, with TRBD1 as a possible D gene (5 bases). Germline CDR1 and CDR2: LNHDA and SQIVND (reference sequence). The germline V and J ends were trimmed by 10 bases and 1 base, with 10 bases remaining between them. This CDR3 has 12 residues. The chain's CDR3 is CATRGGNTEAFF. The CDR3 DNA reads TGTGCCACCCGGGGGGGGAACACTGAAGCTTTCTTT.

The chain combines TRBV20-1 with TRBJ1-2; D perhaps matches TRBD1 (5 bases). V lost 3 bases and J lost 6, with 5 bases in between. CDR1 DFQATT and CDR2 SNEGSKA come from the germline V gene (reference sequence). CDR3 length: 10 residues. For the CDR3, the DNA is TGCAGTGCTAGGGACAATGGCTACACCTTC. Translation: CSARDNGYTF.

V usage is TRBV30 and J usage is TRBJ2-3; 13 positions agree with TRBD2. With V trimmed by 4 bases and J by 1 base, 8 bases remained unmatched. Germline V gives CDR1 GTSNPN, CDR2 SVGIG (reference sequence). CDR3 length: 17 residues. The CDR3 loop reads CAWNSPGTSGGTDTQYF. The CDR3 coding sequence is TGTGCCTGGAACTCCCCCGGGACTAGCGGGGGCACAGATACGCAGTATTTT.

The V call is TRBV3-1 (or the pseudogene TRBV3-2), the J call TRBJ2-7; perhaps TRBD1 as D (6 bases). V lost 8 bases and J lost 1, with 24 bases in between. This CDR3 comprises 17 residues. CDR1 is LGHDT and CDR2 is YNNKEL in the germline V gene (reference sequence). The DNA for the CDR3 is TGTGCCAGCCCACTAGAGTTTCGGGGACAAAAATCCTACGAGCAGTACTTC. Amino acids: CASPLEFRGQKSYEQYF.

The chain employs TRBV10-3 and TRBJ1-2; D unresolved. CDR1 is ENHRY, CDR2 SYGVKD, per germline. CDR3 length: 17 residues. V lost 0 bases, J lost 5 bases, and 19 bases lay in between. In nucleotides, the CDR3 is TGTGCCATCAGTGAGTCGGGGTTAGGAGGAGAGCTTTATGGCTACACCTTC. Encoded protein: CAISESGLGGELYGYTF.

The V call is TRBV5-6, the J call TRBJ1-2; no clear D. Germline loops: CDR1 SGHDT, CDR2 YYEEEE. Trimming removed 0 bases from V and 5 bases from J, with 5 bases in between. CDR3 length: 12 amino acids. CDR3 amino acids: CASSLDDYGYTF. CDR3 in DNA: TGTGCCAGCAGCTTGGACGATTATGGCTACACCTTC.

J is TRBJ2-2 and V is TRBV7-3; the D is unclear. This CDR3 has 14 amino acids. With 5 bases removed from V and 1 base from J, the gap between germline ends came to 8 bases. Germline CDR1 and CDR2: SGHTA and FQGTGA. CDR3 sequence (DNA): TGTGCCAGCAGCCTCGGACGGAACACCGGGGAGCTGTTTTTT. Translation: CASSLGRNTGELFF.

This sequence joins TRBV19 and TRBJ2-1; maybe TRBD1 (6 bases). CDR1 LNHDA and CDR2 SQIVND come from the germline V gene (reference sequence). Trimming cost V 10 bases and J 0 bases, with 13 bases left between them. The CDR3 has 14 residues. The CDR3: CATRQESSYNEQFF. The CDR3 DNA is TGTGCCACGCGACAGGAGAGCTCCTACAATGAGCAGTTCTTC. Full variable domain (rest looked up from reference TRBV19 and TRBJ2-1): DGGITQSPKYLFRKEGQNVTLSCEQNLNHDAMYWYRQDPGQGLRLIYYSQIVNDFQKGDIAEGYSVSREKKESFPLTVTSAQKNPTAFYLCATRQESSYNEQFFGPGTRLTVL.

The chain links TRBV5-1 to TRBJ1-1, with 8 bases matching TRBD1. V lost 3 bases and J lost 3; bases outside the gene matches: 7. The CDR3 has 15 amino acids. Germline loops: CDR1 SGHRS, CDR2 YFSETQ. CDR3 loop: CASSSQGASDTEAFF. CDR3 sequence (DNA): TGCGCCAGCAGCTCCCAGGGGGCAAGTGACACTGAAGCTTTCTTT.

The chain has TRBV7-6 and TRBJ2-2, with D perhaps matching TRBD2 (5 bases). The germline V gene has CDR1 SGHVS and CDR2 FNYEAQ. The CDR3 extends over 14 amino acids. Trimming cost V 5 bases and J 5 bases, with 12 bases left between them. CDR3 sequence (DNA): TGTGCCAGCAGCCCCCGGGAAGGAACCGGGGAGCTGTTTTTT. Its translation: CASSPREGTGELFF.

This CDR3 reads CASSLSPRGGGYTF. CDR3 coding DNA: TGTGCCAGCAGTTTATCGCCCCGGGGGGGTGGCTACACCTTC. The chain links TRBV27 to TRBJ1-2, with a tentative D call TRBD1 (5 bases). V lost 0 bases to trimming and J lost 7 bases, with 12 bases between them. This CDR3 spans 14 amino acids. Germline V gene data show CDR1 as MNHEY and CDR2 as SMNVEV (reference sequence).

The chain carries TRBV18 and TRBJ1-1; D unclear. With 4 bases removed from V and 3 bases from J, the gap between germline ends came to 6 bases. CDR3 length equals 12 residues. CDR1 and CDR2 from the germline V gene are KGHSH and LQKENI. The CDR3 is CASSRADTEAFF. DNA for the CDR3: TGTGCCAGCTCACGGGCAGACACTGAAGCTTTCTTT.

J is TRBJ1-2 and V is TRBV2, with D perhaps TRBD1 (6 bases). Per the germline V gene, CDR1 is SNHLY and CDR2 is FYNNEI. This CDR3 comprises 14 residues. Trimming removed 0 bases at V and 7 bases at J, with 12 bases between. The CDR3, as DNA: TGTGCCAGCAGTGAAGCCCCAGGGGTCTCTGGCTACACCTTC. As protein: CASSEAPGVSGYTF.

The chain employs TRBV1 and TRBJ2-6; TRBD1, the D gene given by the table, was not confirmed from the DNA. TRBV1 is a documented pseudogene. The CDR3 is made up of 17 amino acids. The CDR3: CTSLPQSYSSGANVLTF. The CDR3 nucleotides read TGCACCAGCCTCCCGCAGAGCTACAGCTCTGGGGCCAACGTCCTGACTTTC.

The gene calls are TRBV4-2 and TRBJ2-3, with 15 nucleotides matching TRBD2. The CDR3 is made up of 21 amino acids. Germline-derived CDR1 and CDR2 are LGHNA and YNFKEQ. The J segment lost 2 bases and the V segment lost 4 bases, leaving 16 bases of the junction unmatched. The CDR3 here is CASSPQPGLAGGGVFTDTQYF. CDR3 DNA: TGTGCCAGCAGCCCCCAACCGGGACTAGCGGGGGGCGGAGTCTTCACAGATACGCAGTATTTT.

This clone is a singleton in its sample. The V gene is TRBV19, the J gene TRBJ2-6; a weak D match, TRBD1 (5 bases). Germline CDR1 reads LNHDA; CDR2 reads SQIVND (reference sequence). The V end lost 6 bases, the J end lost 1 base, and 10 bases lay between the germline ends. The length of the CDR3 is 15 residues. This CDR3 is CASSRTPSGANVLTF. The CDR3 DNA sequence: TGTGCCAGTAGCAGGACACCTTCTGGGGCCAACGTCCTGACTTTC.